A single sample is the source of the 19 T cell receptor beta chains below, sequenced in a study of blood T cell repertoires in COVID-19. The repertoire was sequenced with immunoSEQ multiplex PCR; TCRdb's copy has only in-frame clones and lacks some. The sample has 180,000 or so clones; about 89% are singletons. The sequenced sample consisted of peripheral blood. The origin of the receptors is a man in his sixties or seventies with acute or convalescent COVID-19.

This chain links TRBV9 with TRBJ1-6, with D unresolved. This CDR3 spans 13 amino acids. CDR1 is SGDLS, CDR2 YYNGEE, per germline. V gave up 0 bases and J gave up 9 bases, with 7 bases separating them. The chain's CDR3 is CASSVERSSPLHF. The CDR3 nucleotides are TGTGCCAGCAGCGTAGAGCGGAGTTCACCCCTCCACTTT.

V usage is TRBV5-1 and J usage is TRBJ1-6; 7 positions match TRBD1. Germline V CDR1 and CDR2: SGHRS, YFSETQ. The CDR3 is 15 amino acids. V lost 3 bases to trimming and J lost 7 bases; unmatched junction nucleotides: 7. In nucleotides, the CDR3 is TGCGCCAGCAGCTCGACAGGGTCGGGCAATTCACCCCTCCACTTT. Amino acid sequence: CASSSTGSGNSPLHF.

This rearrangement joins TRBV7-3 to TRBJ1-1; 8 bases fit TRBD1. CDR3 length equals 14 residues. The germline gives CDR1 SGHTA, CDR2 FQGTGA. V lost 5 bases and J lost 1; bases outside the gene matches: 3. The CDR3 is CASSIQGGNTEAFF. CDR3 DNA sequence: TGTGCCAGCAGCATACAGGGGGGGAACACTGAAGCTTTCTTT.

V usage is TRBV6-2 or TRBV6-3 and J usage is TRBJ2-3; D is possibly TRBD1 (6 bases). The CDR3 is 14 residues long. Trimming pared 6 bases from V and 0 bases from J, leaving 10 bases between. Germline V CDR1 and CDR2: MNHEY, SVGEGT. CDR3 region: CASSGQRSTDTQYF. The CDR3 coding sequence is TGTGCCAGCAGCGGACAGCGAAGCACAGATACGCAGTATTTT.

Turning to this clone: Other DNA sequences in this sample translate to the same CDR3. The chain links TRBV27 to TRBJ1-2, with 9 bases lining up with TRBD1. Germline V CDR1 and CDR2: MNHEY, SMNVEV (reference sequence). The CDR3 extends over 14 amino acids. J lost 4 bases, V lost 5 bases, and 5 bases had no gene match. The CDR3 sequence is CASSLTGGGYGYTF. The DNA for the CDR3 is TGTGCCAGCAGTCTGACAGGGGGAGGCTATGGCTACACCTTC.

This clone was detected once. The rearrangement joins TRBV7-2 to TRBJ2-1; D remains unclear. V lost 2 bases and J lost 2, with 10 bases in between. Germline assignment: CDR1 SGHTA and CDR2 FQGNSA. The CDR3 is 15 residues long. In DNA, the CDR3 is TGTGCCAGCAGCTTAAGAGGTTTTCCCTACAATGAGCAGTTCTTC. This sequence encodes CASSLRGFPYNEQFF. Full variable domain (rest looked up from reference TRBV7-2 and TRBJ2-1): GAGVSQSPSNKVTEKGKDVELRCDPISGHTALYWYRQSLGQGLEFLIYFQGNSAPDKSGLPSDRFSAERTGGSVSTLTIQRTQQEDSAVYLCASSLRGFPYNEQFFGPGTRLTVL.

CDR3 residues: CASSQVRGRFNTEAFF. In DNA, the CDR3 is TGTGCCAGCAGCCAAGTGAGGGGGCGGTTCAACACTGAAGCTTTCTTT. This sequence joins TRBV14 and TRBJ1-1; the match to TRBD1 covers 7 bases. The V gene end was trimmed by 1 base and the J gene end by 2 bases; junction bases not matched to a gene: 7. The CDR3 sequence is 16 residues long. Germline CDR1 reads SGHDN; CDR2 reads FVKESK.

The sample holds one count of this clone. The CDR3 sequence is CASSLGGQAYEQYF. In DNA, the CDR3 is TGTGCCAGCAGCTTAGGGGGACAGGCCTACGAGCAGTACTTC. This chain links TRBV7-9 with TRBJ2-7; 8 bases are a match to TRBD1. Germline V CDR1 and CDR2: SEHNR, FQNEAQ (reference sequence). The V and J ends lost 1 base and 2 bases, in that order; junction bases with no gene match: 1. CDR3 length equals 14 residues.

V is TRBV7-9 and J is TRBJ2-7, with TRBD1 matching over 9 bases. The length of the CDR3 is 13 residues. Unmatched junction bases numbered 9, after V lost 5 bases and J lost 10 bases. The germline V gene encodes CDR1 SEHNR and CDR2 FQNEAQ (reference sequence). CDR3 residues: CASSVATGGFQYF. The CDR3 nucleotides read TGTGCCAGCAGCGTCGCGACAGGGGGATTCCAGTACTTC.

The chain links TRBV4-1 to TRBJ1-1; D may be TRBD1 (5 bases). CDR1 and CDR2 (germline): MGHRA, YSYEKL. The CDR3 loop spans 15 amino acids. V was clipped by 3 bases and J by 3 bases, with 14 bases between them. CDR3 in DNA: TGCGCCAGCAGCCAGTACGTAGGGGTGGACACTGAAGCTTTCTTT. Its translation: CASSQYVGVDTEAFF.

The chain carries TRBV5-1 and TRBJ2-7; D might be TRBD2 (5 bases). Trimming shortened V by 0 bases and J by 1 base, and 8 bases separated the two germline ends. CDR1 is SGHRS and CDR2 is YFSETQ in the germline V gene. This CDR3 is built from 14 residues. The CDR3 spells CASSLAGGSYEQYF. In DNA, the CDR3 is TGCGCCAGCAGCTTGGCGGGCGGGTCCTACGAGCAGTACTTC.

This clone was observed once. For the CDR3, the DNA is TGTGCCAGTTCGAGGGGGCGCTACGAGCAGTACTTC. Translation: CASSRGRYEQYF. This sequence joins TRBV25-1 and TRBJ2-7, with TRBD1 matching 7 bases. The germline CDR1 and CDR2 sequences are MGHDK and SYGVNS. CDR3 length: 12 amino acids. J lost 3 bases, V lost 9 bases, and 5 bases had no gene match.

This clone was picked up a small number of times. J is TRBJ2-5 and V is TRBV5-1; D is perhaps TRBD1 (6 bases). CDR1 is SGHRS, CDR2 YFSETQ, per germline. The CDR3 contains 13 residues. Trimming shortened V by 1 base and J by 4 bases, and 8 bases separated the two germline ends. The chain's CDR3 is CASSLNRAETQYF. CDR3 DNA: TGCGCCAGCAGCTTGAACAGGGCAGAGACCCAGTACTTC.

J is TRBJ2-7 and V is TRBV18, with 13 bases identical to TRBD2. The germline CDR1 and CDR2 sequences are KGHSH and LQKENI. CDR3 length: 16 residues. J was trimmed by 4 bases and V by 1 base; bases with no gene match: 4. Here the CDR3 DNA reads TGTGCCAGCTCACCACGGGGACTAGCGGGAAAATACGAGCAGTACTTC. Translating it yields CASSPRGLAGKYEQYF.

The chain employs TRBV21-1 and TRBJ2-7; TRBD2, as called in the table, went unchecked against the DNA. TRBV21-1 is described as a pseudogene. This CDR3 has 12 residues. DNA for the CDR3: TGTGCCAGCAGCCATCGGGGAGGCGAGCAGTACTTC. Its translation is CASSHRGGEQYF.

The genes are TRBV7-8 and TRBJ2-7, with TRBD2 identical over 12 bases. Germline V CDR1 and CDR2: SGHVS, FQNEAQ. The CDR3 totals 18 residues. V was pared by 2 bases and J by 0 bases, with 8 bases of the junction left unmatched. The CDR3 nucleotides are TGTGCCAGCAGCTTAACGGGGGGACTAGCGGGTAGCTCCTACGAGCAGTACTTC. Protein product: CASSLTGGLAGSSYEQYF.

This clone was counted only a few times. The J gene is TRBJ1-1, the V gene TRBV4-2; 7 nucleotides align to TRBD1. V shed 1 base and J 11 bases; nucleotides not matched to a gene: 13. This CDR3 contains 15 residues. CDR1 and CDR2 from the germline V gene are LGHNA and YNFKEQ. CDR3 region: CASSQAVGQAIEAFF. The CDR3 DNA is TGTGCCAGCAGCCAAGCTGTTGGACAGGCGATCGAGGCTTTCTTT.

The chain combines TRBV7-9 with TRBJ2-7, with a weak D call TRBD2 (5 bases). The CDR3 has 14 residues. The germline gives CDR1 SEHNR, CDR2 FQNEAQ (reference sequence). V was pared by 5 bases and J by 5 bases, with 16 bases between. For the CDR3, the DNA is TGTGCCAGCAGCGCGAAGAGGGCGAGTAACGAGCAGTACTTC. This encodes CASSAKRASNEQYF.

The chain links TRBV18 to TRBJ2-7; a weak D match, TRBD2 (7 bases). The CDR3 has 14 amino acids. Germline CDR1 KGHSH, CDR2 LQKENI. V lost 6 bases, J lost 3 bases, and 15 bases lay in between. CDR3 in DNA: TGTGCCAGCTCGGAACGGGGGGCGGTCTACGAGCAGTACTTC. It is translated as CASSERGAVYEQYF.